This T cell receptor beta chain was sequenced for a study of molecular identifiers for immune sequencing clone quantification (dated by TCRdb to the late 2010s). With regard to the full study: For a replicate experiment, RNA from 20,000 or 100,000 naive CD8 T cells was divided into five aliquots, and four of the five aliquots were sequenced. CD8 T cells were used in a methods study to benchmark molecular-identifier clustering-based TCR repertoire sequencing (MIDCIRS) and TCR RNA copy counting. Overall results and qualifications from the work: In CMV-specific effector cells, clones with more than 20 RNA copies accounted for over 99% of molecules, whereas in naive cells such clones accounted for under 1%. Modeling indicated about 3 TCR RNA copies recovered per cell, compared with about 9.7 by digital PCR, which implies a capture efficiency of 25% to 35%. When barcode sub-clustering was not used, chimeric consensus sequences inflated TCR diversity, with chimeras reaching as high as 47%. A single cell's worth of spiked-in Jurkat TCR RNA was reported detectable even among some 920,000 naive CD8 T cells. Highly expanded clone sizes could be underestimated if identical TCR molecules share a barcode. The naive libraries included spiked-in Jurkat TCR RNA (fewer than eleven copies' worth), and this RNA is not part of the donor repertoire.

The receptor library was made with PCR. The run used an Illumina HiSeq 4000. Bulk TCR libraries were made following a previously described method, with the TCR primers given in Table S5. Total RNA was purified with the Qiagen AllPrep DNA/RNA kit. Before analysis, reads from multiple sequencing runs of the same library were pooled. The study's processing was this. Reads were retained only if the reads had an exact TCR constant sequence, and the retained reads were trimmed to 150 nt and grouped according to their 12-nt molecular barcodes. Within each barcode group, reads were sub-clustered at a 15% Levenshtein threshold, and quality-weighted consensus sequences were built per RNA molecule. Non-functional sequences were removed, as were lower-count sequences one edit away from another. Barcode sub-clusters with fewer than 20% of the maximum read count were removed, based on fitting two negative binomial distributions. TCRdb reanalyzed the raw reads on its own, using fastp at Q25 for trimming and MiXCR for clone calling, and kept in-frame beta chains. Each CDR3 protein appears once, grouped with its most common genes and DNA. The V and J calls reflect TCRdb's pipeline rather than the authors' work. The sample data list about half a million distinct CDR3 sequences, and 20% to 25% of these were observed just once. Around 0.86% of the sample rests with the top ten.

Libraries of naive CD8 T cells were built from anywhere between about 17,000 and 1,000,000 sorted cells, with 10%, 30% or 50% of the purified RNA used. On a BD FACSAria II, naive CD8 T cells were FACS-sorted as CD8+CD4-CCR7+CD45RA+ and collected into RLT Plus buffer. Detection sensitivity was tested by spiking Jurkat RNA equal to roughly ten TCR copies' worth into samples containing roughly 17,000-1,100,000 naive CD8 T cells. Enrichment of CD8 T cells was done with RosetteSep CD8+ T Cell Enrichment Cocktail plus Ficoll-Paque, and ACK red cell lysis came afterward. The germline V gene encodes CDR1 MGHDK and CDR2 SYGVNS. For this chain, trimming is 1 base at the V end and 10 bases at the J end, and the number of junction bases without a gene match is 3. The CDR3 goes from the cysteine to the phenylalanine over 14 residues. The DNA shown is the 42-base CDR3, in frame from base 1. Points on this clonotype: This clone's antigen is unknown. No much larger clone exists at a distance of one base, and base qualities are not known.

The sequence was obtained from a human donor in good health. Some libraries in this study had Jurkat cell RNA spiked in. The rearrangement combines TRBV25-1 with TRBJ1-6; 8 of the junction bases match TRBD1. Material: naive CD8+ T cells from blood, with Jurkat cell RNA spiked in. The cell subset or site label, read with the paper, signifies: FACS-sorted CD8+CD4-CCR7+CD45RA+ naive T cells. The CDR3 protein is CASSESGGWSPLHF. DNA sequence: TGTGCCAGCAGTGAATCAGGGGGCTGGTCACCCCTCCACTTT.